A selection of T cell receptor beta chains follows, all from one sample in a study of cytomegalovirus exposure and HLA in healthy donors. Assay used: immunoSEQ multiplex PCR; TCRdb lists only in-frame clones, some missing. The data show 150,000 to 180,000 clones, with roughly 85% seen just once and around 2% held by the top ten. Sequenced input: PBMCs. The receptors originated from a woman aged 18-29 years in good health and CMV-seronegative. Both conserved end residues are part of each CDR3. The D gene is left open where the match is weak. Rows give clone size only sometimes, using once, few, many, or a class for an expanded clone.

v_gene	abundance	d_gene	len	j_gene	CDR3aa	CDR3nt
TRBV16	.	.	14	TRBJ2-1	CASSQSWGTNEQFF	TGTGCCAGCAGCCAATCATGGGGCACCAATGAGCAGTTCTTC
TRBV2	once	TRBD2	15	TRBJ2-5	CASTQGASGGETQYF	TGTGCCAGCACTCAAGGGGCTAGCGGGGGGGAGACCCAGTACTTC
TRBV10-2	.	TRBD2	16	TRBJ2-5	CASSEGSGGFQETQYF	TGCGCCAGCAGTGAAGGTAGCGGGGGATTCCAAGAGACCCAGTACTTC
TRBV4-3	.	TRBD2	19	TRBJ2-3	CASSQDNRVTSGTTDTQYF	TGCGCCAGCAGCCAAGATAACCGGGTGACTAGCGGAACCACAGATACGCAGTATTTT
TRBV7-2	.	.	13	TRBJ1-5	CASSLGENQPQHF	TGTGCCAGCAGCTTAGGAGAAAATCAGCCCCAGCATTTT
TRBV7-6	.	TRBD1	14	TRBJ1-4	CASSLGDRGEKLFF	TGTGCCAGCAGCTTAGGAGACAGGGGTGAAAAACTGTTTTTT
TRBV19	once	TRBD2	14	TRBJ2-7	CASSIFSGGSEQYF	TGTGCCAGTAGTATTTTCTCGGGGGGATCCGAGCAGTACTTC
TRBV4-3	.	.	16	TRBJ2-3	CASSPGYGLDTDTQYF	TGCGCCAGCAGCCCAGGGTATGGGCTAGACACAGATACGCAGTATTTT
TRBV2	few	.	17	TRBJ2-4	CASSPSWQGGAKNIQYF	TGTGCCAGCAGCCCCTCGTGGCAGGGAGGCGCCAAAAACATTCAGTACTTC
TRBV5-1	.	.	16	TRBJ2-3	CASSPGDSLSTDTQYF	TGCGCCAGCAGCCCCGGGGATAGCCTGAGCACAGATACGCAGTATTTT
TRBV2	.	.	12	TRBJ2-5	CASSVYQETQYF	TGTGCCAGCAGCGTGTACCAAGAGACCCAGTACTTC
TRBV7-5	.	.	16	TRBJ2-3	CARSSGASGHTDTQYF	TGTGCCAGAAGCTCCGGTGCTAGCGGACACACAGATACGCAGTATTTT
TRBV4-2	.	TRBD2	16	TRBJ2-3	CASSQAPGGGTDTQYF	TGTGCCAGCAGCCAAGCGCCCGGGGGGGGCACAGATACGCAGTATTTT
TRBV9	.	.	16	TRBJ1-2	CASSVAGEIRVNGYTF	TGTGCCAGCAGCGTAGCGGGGGAAATCAGGGTCAATGGCTACACCTTC
TRBV6-5	.	TRBD2	14	TRBJ2-7	CASTTGLAGGEQYF	TGTGCCAGCACCACCGGACTAGCGGGAGGCGAGCAGTACTTC
TRBV5-1	few	.	17	TRBJ1-1	CASSPGTLTGMNTEAFF	TGCGCCAGCAGCCCCGGAACCTTAACAGGGATGAACACTGAAGCTTTCTTT
TRBV7-7	.	.	12	TRBJ2-5	CASSQNQETQYF	TGTGCTAGCAGCCAGAATCAAGAGACCCAGTACTTC
TRBV7-9	.	.	16	TRBJ2-7	CSSSPMAKDTKNEQYF	TGTTCCAGCAGCCCTATGGCCAAGGACACGAAGAACGAGCAGTACTTC
TRBV7-9	.	.	15	TRBJ2-5	CSSSLTGYLEETQYF	TGTTCCAGCAGTTTAACAGGGTATCTCGAAGAGACCCAGTACTTC
TRBV5-1	.	TRBD1	13	TRBJ1-2	CASSSGQGGGYTF	TGCGCCAGCAGCTCGGGACAGGGGGGCGGCTACACCTTC
TRBV7-2	.	.	13	TRBJ1-4	CASSFRSPEKLFF	TGTGCCAGCAGCTTCCGGAGCCCAGAAAAACTGTTTTTT
TRBV28	.	TRBD1	13	TRBJ2-1	CASTGQSYNEQFF	TGTGCCAGCACGGGACAGAGCTACAATGAGCAGTTCTTC
TRBV11-2	few	.	12	TRBJ2-2	CASRKLTGELFF	TGTGCCAGCAGAAAACTGACAGGGGAGCTGTTTTTT
TRBV5-1	.	TRBD1	16	TRBJ2-5	CASSLPGTGGVETQYF	TGCGCCAGCAGCTTACCCGGGACAGGGGGGGTAGAGACCCAGTACTTC
TRBV7-8	.	TRBD2	16	TRBJ2-5	CASSFGTSGSGETQYF	TGTGCCAGCAGCTTCGGGACTAGCGGGAGTGGGGAGACCCAGTACTTC
TRBV28	.	.	13	TRBJ2-7	CASSAGTSYEQYF	TGTGCCAGCAGTGCTGGGACATCCTACGAGCAGTACTTC
TRBV28	.	TRBD1	15	TRBJ1-6	CASSLIDRDSSPLHF	TGTGCCAGCAGTTTAATTGACAGGGATAGTTCACCCCTCCACTTT
TRBV6-1	.	TRBD1	12	TRBJ2-7	CASRGQGVSGYF	TGTGCCAGCAGGGGACAGGGTGTGAGCGGGTACTTC
TRBV7-2	.	TRBD2	15	TRBJ2-5	CASSLVGRARETQYF	TGTGCCAGCAGCTTAGTTGGGAGGGCCAGAGAGACCCAGTACTTC
TRBV5-1	.	.	14	TRBJ2-7	CASSPGGATYEQYF	TGCGCCAGCAGCCCCGGTGGGGCCACCTACGAGCAGTACTTC
TRBV6-1	.	TRBD2	16	TRBJ2-3	CASSELAGGLTDTQYF	TGTGCCAGCAGTGAACTAGCGGGGGGGCTTACAGATACGCAGTATTTT
TRBV2	.	TRBD1	15	TRBJ2-1	CASSGETGFSNEQFF	TGTGCCAGCAGTGGGGAGACAGGGTTTAGCAATGAGCAGTTCTTC